A single sample gave rise to the 20 T cell receptor beta chains below, sequenced in a study of blood T cell repertoires in COVID-19. Profiling relied on immunoSEQ multiplex PCR, and the TCRdb table lists in-frame clones only, not all of them. Of roughly 150,000 clones in the sample, more than 75% are singletons; the top ten hold about 2.5%. The sample was peripheral blood. The origin of the receptors is a woman at least 80 years old with COVID-19, enrolled during active disease.

The CDR3 DNA is TGTGCCACCAGTGATTTGGGAGCTGGCTACACCTTC. It encodes CATSDLGAGYTF. This sequence joins TRBV24-1 and TRBJ1-2; D gene uncertain. V was trimmed by 0 bases and J by 7 bases, leaving 5 bases between them. The CDR3 has 12 residues. The germline gives CDR1 KGHDR, CDR2 SFDVKD.

V and J are TRBV6-5 and TRBJ2-4, with 8 bases aligning to TRBD1. The V gene's germline CDR1 is MNHEY and CDR2 SVGAGI. J gave up 4 bases and V 7 bases, and 9 bases lay outside the gene matches. This CDR3 is 15 amino acids long. This CDR3 is CASTGAGQAKNIQYF. For the CDR3, the DNA is TGTGCCAGCACCGGGGCGGGACAGGCAAAAAACATTCAGTACTTC.

J is TRBJ1-4 and V is TRBV18; 7 bases line up with TRBD1. This CDR3 contains 14 residues. CDR1 is KGHSH, CDR2 LQKENI, per germline. Trimming took 5 bases from V and 2 from J; bases not matched to a gene: 2. CDR3 sequence (DNA): TGTGCCAGCTCAGACAGGGTGACTAATGAAAAACTGTTTTTT. It yields the protein CASSDRVTNEKLFF. The whole variable domain, remainder taken from reference TRBV18 and TRBJ1-4, is NAGVMQNPRHLVRRRGQEARLRCSPMKGHSHVYWYRQLPEEGLKFMVYLQKENIIDESGMPKERFSAEFPKEGPSILRIQQVVRGDSAAYFCASSDRVTNEKLFFGSGTQLSVL.

The chain is built from TRBV6-6 and TRBJ2-2, with TRBD1 matching 10 bases. The germline CDR1 and CDR2 sequences are MNHNY and SVGAGI (reference sequence). V shed 0 bases, J shed 6 bases, and the junction held 1 base outside the gene matches. The CDR3 spans 15 residues. The CDR3 DNA reads as TGTGCCAGCAGTTACTCAGGACAGGGGGCCGGGGAGCTGTTTTTT. Translation: CASSYSGQGAGELFF.

On this clone: The junction and the germline gene differ at one end; a read error may be behind it. The chain combines TRBV5-4 with TRBJ1-3, with unresolved D. Germline CDR1 and CDR2: SGHNT and YYREEE (reference sequence). This CDR3 comprises 13 residues. Written as DNA, the CDR3 is TGTGCCAGCACCTTGCCCGGGATCGACACCATATATTTT. Its translation is CASTLPGIDTIYF.

The V and J genes are TRBV9 and TRBJ2-1; 7 bases are shared with TRBD2. The CDR3 totals 14 residues. CDR1 is SGDLS, CDR2 YYNGEE, per germline. J was trimmed by 8 bases and V by 0 bases; bases with no gene match: 5. The CDR3, as DNA: TGTGCCAGCAGCGTAGGTGATAGCGGGCATGAGCAGTTCTTC. Its protein product is CASSVGDSGHEQFF.

In its sample, this clone was seen once. This chain joins TRBV18 and TRBJ1-3; the D gene is possibly TRBD1 (6 bases). This CDR3 has 17 amino acids. Germline lookup yields CDR1 KGHSH and CDR2 LQKENI. V was cut by 2 bases and J by 0 bases, with 14 bases left in between. CDR3 region: CASSPKGQGSSGNTIYF. CDR3 bases: TGTGCCAGCTCACCAAAAGGGCAGGGGAGCTCTGGAAACACCATATATTTT.

V and J are TRBV3-1 (or the pseudogene TRBV3-2) and TRBJ2-1; D might be TRBD1 (5 bases). The CDR3 runs to 15 residues. Germline CDR1 LGHDT, CDR2 YNNKEL (reference sequence). V lost 1 base and J 10 bases, leaving 17 bases between the germline ends. CDR3 residues: CASSQGAGLIKEQFF. For the CDR3, the DNA is TGTGCCAGCAGCCAAGGGGCAGGGCTAATCAAGGAGCAGTTCTTC.

This clone appeared a single time. The chain joins TRBV7-9 to TRBJ1-5; the match to TRBD1 covers 9 bases. V was pared by 4 bases and J by 3 bases, with 7 bases of the junction left unmatched. Germline assignment: CDR1 SEHNR and CDR2 FQNEAQ (reference sequence). This CDR3 region has 16 residues. CDR3 region: CASSSGTGLANQPQHF. The CDR3 DNA is TGTGCCAGCAGCTCGGGGACAGGGCTTGCCAATCAGCCCCAGCATTTT.

The gene calls are TRBV5-6 and TRBJ2-5, with D unclear. This CDR3 contains 16 residues. The germline V gene has CDR1 SGHDT and CDR2 YYEEEE. Trimming removed 2 bases from V and 0 bases from J, with 14 bases in between. The CDR3 sequence: CASSFLSREDQETQYF. Written as DNA, the CDR3 is TGTGCCAGCAGCTTTCTAAGTAGAGAGGACCAAGAGACCCAGTACTTC. Full variable domain (outside the CDR3, taken from reference TRBV5-6 and TRBJ2-5): DAGVTQSPTHLIKTRGQQVTLRCSPKSGHDTVSWYQQALGQGPQFIFQYYEEEERQRGNFPDRFSGHQFPNYSSELNVNALLLGDSALYLCASSFLSREDQETQYFGPGTRLLVL.

This rearrangement joins TRBV27 to TRBJ1-4; 11 bases agree with TRBD1. V trimming: 6 bases; J trimming: 11 bases; junction bases outside the gene matches: 8. Looked up from germline, CDR1 is MNHEY and CDR2 is SMNVEV (reference sequence). CDR3 length: 14 amino acids. Here the CDR3 DNA reads TGTGCCAGCAGCTTCCGCGGACAGGGGGCGAAACTGTTTTTT. Protein sequence: CASSFRGQGAKLFF.

The table lists this clone with a count of one. This chain links TRBV3-1 (or the pseudogene TRBV3-2) with TRBJ2-1; TRBD2 matches 10 bases. V gave up 0 bases and J gave up 9 bases; unmatched junction bases: 11. CDR1 is LGHDT, CDR2 YNNKEL, per germline (reference sequence). The CDR3 covers 17 residues. CDR3 residues: CASSQDHRAGGPSEQFF. DNA of the CDR3: TGTGCCAGCAGCCAAGATCATCGAGCGGGAGGGCCTAGTGAGCAGTTCTTC.

V gene TRBV6-2 or TRBV6-3 combines with J gene TRBJ2-5; a possible D gene is TRBD1 (6 bases). The ends were cut back, 6 bases at V and 8 bases at J, with 22 bases in the middle. Germline V gene lookup returns CDR1 MNHEY and CDR2 SVGEGT. This CDR3 has 15 amino acids. Here the CDR3 reads CASSSITTQGGTQYF. Written as DNA, the CDR3 is TGTGCCAGCAGCTCTATCACCACCCAAGGGGGAACCCAGTACTTC.

The chain recombines TRBV7-9 with TRBJ2-7, with D perhaps TRBD2 (6 bases). V was clipped by 5 bases and J by 6 bases, with 17 bases between them. In germline, CDR1 is SEHNR, CDR2 FQNEAQ (reference sequence). The CDR3 totals 14 residues. CDR3 in amino acids: CASSNFGTPGEQYF. The CDR3 nucleotides are TGTGCCAGCAGCAATTTCGGGACTCCAGGCGAGCAGTACTTC.

The gene calls are TRBV19 and TRBJ1-2, with no clear D. Trimming stripped 2 bases from V and 8 bases from J, with 6 bases between. Germline-derived CDR1 and CDR2 are LNHDA and SQIVND (reference sequence). This CDR3 spans 11 amino acids. This CDR3 is CASSISSGYTF. The CDR3 DNA reads as TGTGCCAGTAGTATATCCTCCGGCTACACCTTC.

The chain has TRBV28 and TRBJ2-5; TRBD1 agrees at 7 bases. The CDR3 consists of 15 residues. The V gene's germline CDR1 is MDHEN and CDR2 SYDVKM. V lost 1 base and J lost 1; bases outside the gene matches: 3. The CDR3 region has the DNA TGTGCCAGCAGTTTATACCGACAGGGCCAAGAGACCCAGTACTTC. Protein sequence: CASSLYRQGQETQYF.

The rearrangement joins TRBV28 to TRBJ2-7, with 8 bases that match TRBD2. V lost 6 bases, J lost 1 base, and 8 bases stayed unmatched. CDR3 length: 15 amino acids. Germline lookup yields CDR1 MDHEN and CDR2 SYDVKM. CDR3 amino acids: CASSRGGTASYEQYF. CDR3 DNA: TGTGCCAGCAGCCGCGGGGGGACTGCATCCTACGAGCAGTACTTC.

The V call is TRBV5-1, the J call TRBJ1-1; the match to TRBD1 covers 7 bases. The germline CDR1 and CDR2 sequences are SGHRS and YFSETQ. The CDR3 loop spans 14 amino acids. Germline trimming cut 4 bases from V and 2 bases from J; bases unmatched to any gene: 5. CDR3 protein: CASSAGTANTEAFF. CDR3 bases: TGCGCCAGCAGCGCCGGGACAGCCAACACTGAAGCTTTCTTT.

This clone was seen a single time. As DNA, the CDR3 is TGTGCCAGCAGGGGACTGATCCAAAACAATGAGCAGTTCTTC. Protein: CASRGLIQNNEQFF. The chain recombines TRBV27 with TRBJ2-1, with D maybe TRBD2 (6 bases). Trimming pared 6 bases from V and 5 bases from J, leaving 14 bases between. The CDR3 is 14 amino acids. Germline loops: CDR1 MNHEY, CDR2 SMNVEV (reference sequence).

The rearrangement joins TRBV7-9 to TRBJ1-1; a possible D gene is TRBD1 (6 bases). CDR3 length: 15 amino acids. V lost 3 bases and J lost 0, with 11 bases in between. The germline CDR1 and CDR2 sequences are SEHNR and FQNEAQ (reference sequence). The CDR3 reads CASSFPGQVNTEAFF. In DNA, the CDR3 is TGTGCCAGCAGCTTTCCGGGACAAGTGAACACTGAAGCTTTCTTT.